A selection of T cell receptor beta chains follows, all from one sample in a study of tumor T cells in aggressive B-cell lymphoma. The method was immunoSEQ multiplex PCR; TCRdb's version includes in-frame clones alone and lacks a portion of them. The table lists several hundred clones, 75% to 90% of them singletons, with approximately 8.1% in the top ten. Sequences were obtained from tumor tissue. The origin of the receptors is an adult with diffuse large B cell lymphoma. CDR3s include the opening cysteine and the closing phenylalanine or tryptophan. A D gene is named only where the DNA matches it firmly. Only part of the rows carry a size: once, few, many, or a class if the clone is expanded.

>few|TRBV23-1|NA|TRBJ2-7
CASRYLRENDFYEQYF
TGCGCCAGCAGGTACCTTCGGGAGAACGATTTCTACGAGCAGTACTTC
>NA|TRBV29-1|TRBD2|TRBJ2-3
CSETSGDDTQYF
TGCAGCGAGACTAGCGGGGACGATACGCAGTATTTT
>NA|TRBV5-1|TRBD1|TRBJ1-1
CASSLIGGGLNTEAFF
TGCGCCAGCAGCTTGATAGGGGGCGGATTGAACACTGAAGCTTTCTTT
>NA|TRBV6-6|NA|TRBJ2-7
CASSYAGVDEQYF
TGTGCCAGCAGTTACGCGGGTGTGGACGAGCAGTACTTC
>NA|TRBV5-1|NA|TRBJ1-2
CASSLQPNYGYIF
TGCGCCAGCAGCTTGCAACCTAACTATGGCTACATCTTC
>NA|TRBV27|NA|TRBJ2-1
CASSPRQNEQFF
TGTGCCAGCAGCCCTAGACAGAATGAGCAGTTCTTC
>NA|TRBV5-5|TRBD1|TRBJ1-2
CASSLTGAKNGYTF
TGTGCCAGCAGCCTGACAGGGGCCAAAAATGGCTACACCTTC
>once|TRBV25-1|NA|TRBJ1-3
CASSEFRQVHSGNTIYF
TGTGCCAGCAGTGAATTTAGACAGGTGCACTCTGGAAACACCATATATTTT
>NA|TRBV9|TRBD1|TRBJ2-7
CASSVEGAAYEQYF
TGTGCCAGCAGCGTAGAGGGGGCCGCCTACGAGCAGTACTTC
>NA|TRBV19|TRBD1|TRBJ2-5
CASSIGTGGRDQYF
TGTGCCAGTAGTATAGGGACAGGGGGAAGGGACCAGTACTTC
>NA|TRBV7-9|TRBD1|TRBJ2-7
CASSHPGQIAYEQYF
TGTGCCAGCAGCCATCCGGGACAGATAGCCTACGAGCAGTACTTC
>NA|TRBV4-1|NA|TRBJ2-1
CASSQSGTEQFF
TGCGCCAGCAGCCAATCCGGGACAGAGCAGTTCTTC
>NA|TRBV2|TRBD1|TRBJ2-3
CASSMGQGASTDTQYF
TGTGCCAGCAGTATGGGACAGGGGGCAAGCACAGATACGCAGTATTTT
>NA|TRBV5-4|NA|TRBJ2-3
CATGDQYTDTQYF
TGTGCCACAGGGGACCAGTACACAGATACGCAGTATTTT
>NA|TRBV7-7|TRBD1|TRBJ2-7
CASSLTGDSKHEQYF
TGTGCTAGCAGCTTAACCGGGGACAGTAAGCACGAGCAGTACTTC
>few|TRBV27|TRBD1|TRBJ2-1
CASSQGTGVYNEQFF
TGTGCCAGCAGTCAGGGGACAGGGGTTTACAATGAGCAGTTCTTC
>few|TRBV6-1|TRBD2|TRBJ2-1
CASSEKSGTSGFNEQFF
TGTGCCAGCAGTGAAAAGTCCGGGACTAGCGGTTTCAATGAGCAGTTCTTC
>few|TRBV7-9|TRBD1|TRBJ1-2
CASSFEGQWGYGYTF
TGTGCCAGCAGCTTTGAGGGACAGTGGGGGTATGGCTACACCTTC
>NA|TRBV9|NA|TRBJ2-2
CASSAGGTGELFF
TGTGCCAGCAGCGCCGGAGGCACCGGGGAGCTGTTTTTT
>NA|TRBV9|TRBD1|TRBJ2-7
CASSVGDRTYEQYF
TGTGCCAGCAGCGTAGGGGACAGAACCTACGAGCAGTACTTC
>NA|TRBV4-1|NA|TRBJ2-7
CASSQETGDNREQYF
TGCGCCAGCAGCCAAGAAACGGGAGACAACAGGGAGCAGTACTTC
>NA|TRBV7-9|TRBD1|TRBJ1-2
CASSRPPGQSSNYGYTF
TGTGCCAGCAGCCGGCCGCCGGGACAGTCCTCTAACTATGGCTACACCTTC
>NA|TRBV10-2|NA|TRBJ1-2
CASSEEGQMGYTF
TGCGCCAGCAGTGAGGAGGGCCAGATGGGCTACACCTTC
>NA|TRBV15|NA|TRBJ2-7
CATSRDPRGEQYF
TGTGCCACCAGCAGAGATCCCAGGGGCGAGCAGTACTTC
>NA|TRBV5-1|NA|TRBJ1-2
CASSSDRPDGYTF
TGCGCCAGCAGCTCCGACAGGCCGGATGGCTACACCTTC
>NA|TRBV2|TRBD1|TRBJ2-7
CASRTGDYEQYF
TGTGCCAGCAGAACAGGGGACTACGAGCAGTACTTC
>NA|TRBV25-1|TRBD1|TRBJ1-6
CASRTGTGPIHLHF
TGTGCCAGCAGGACCGGGACAGGCCCAATTCACCTCCACTTT
>few|TRBV19|NA|TRBJ1-1
CASSWKGATEAFF
TGTGCCAGTAGTTGGAAAGGAGCCACTGAAGCTTTCTTT
>NA|TRBV5-4|NA|TRBJ1-2
CASRPDGNYGYTF
TGTGCCAGCAGACCTGACGGGAACTATGGCTACACCTTC
>NA|TRBV7-9|NA|TRBJ2-3
CASSQYRGGDTQYF
TGTGCCAGCAGCCAGTACAGGGGGGGCGATACGCAGTATTTT
>NA|TRBV9|TRBD1|TRBJ2-4
CASNPGTGGNIQYF
TGTGCCAGCAACCCCGGGACAGGGGGAAACATTCAGTACTTC
>NA|TRBV21-1|NA|TRBJ2-7
CASSNQVTYEQYF
TGTGCCAGCAGCAACCAGGTTACCTACGAGCAGTACTTC
>NA|TRBV5-1|TRBD1|TRBJ1-2
CASHGGRGNYGYTF
TGCGCCAGCCATGGGGGCAGGGGGAACTATGGCTACACCTTC
>NA|TRBV9|TRBD1|TRBJ2-5
CASSHSTGTGGQETQYF
TGTGCCAGCAGCCACTCGACCGGGACAGGGGGCCAAGAGACCCAGTACTTC
>NA|TRBV6-5|TRBD1|TRBJ1-6
CASRPYRGGNSPLHF
TGTGCCAGCAGGCCTTACAGGGGAGGTAATTCACCCCTCCACTTT
>few|TRBV29-1|NA|TRBJ2-7
CSFEGPPSYEQYF
TGCAGCTTTGAGGGGCCACCCTCCTACGAGCAGTACTTC
>NA|TRBV10-3|NA|TRBJ1-2
CAILLEAGGYTF
TGTGCCATCTTGTTAGAGGCGGGCGGCTACACCTTC
>NA|TRBV10-3|NA|TRBJ2-7
CAISEPGNSFYEQYF
TGTGCCATCAGTGAGCCGGGGAACAGCTTCTACGAGCAGTACTTC
>NA|TRBV27|TRBD1|TRBJ2-7
CASRNRGSSYEQYF
TGTGCCAGCAGGAACAGGGGTAGCTCCTACGAGCAGTACTTC
>few|TRBV4-1|NA|TRBJ1-2
CASSQDQPGTIYGYTF
TGCGCCAGCAGCCAAGACCAGCCAGGGACTATCTATGGCTACACCTTC
>NA|TRBV5-3|NA|TRBJ2-1
CARSLAAVGSYNEQFF
TGTGCCAGAAGCTTGGCCGCGGTCGGCTCCTACAATGAGCAGTTCTTC
>NA|TRBV7-9|NA|TRBJ2-5
CASSFGPGNQETQYF
TGTGCCAGCAGCTTTGGTCCGGGGAACCAAGAGACCCAGTACTTC
>NA|TRBV4-2|TRBD2|TRBJ2-5
CASSQSGGAWGETQYF
TGTGCCAGCAGCCAAAGCGGGGGGGCCTGGGGAGAGACCCAGTACTTC
>once|TRBV5-1|TRBD1|TRBJ2-2
CASSLGTGWSTGELFF
TGCGCCAGCAGCCTCGGGACAGGGTGGTCCACCGGGGAGCTGTTTTTT
>NA|TRBV25-1|NA|TRBJ2-4
CASTLTLETPLAKNIQYF
TGTGCCAGCACTCTTACTCTCGAGACTCCTTTAGCCAAAAACATTCAGTACTTC
>NA|TRBV11-2|TRBD2|TRBJ2-7
CASSLLNSGGDEQYF
TGTGCCAGCAGCTTACTCAATAGCGGGGGGGACGAGCAGTACTTC
>NA|TRBV7-3|NA|TRBJ2-7
CASSLTTLSYEQYF
TGTGCCAGCAGCTTAACGACTCTCTCCTACGAGCAGTACTTC
>NA|TRBV27|NA|TRBJ1-1
CASSLSGLSNTEAFF
TGTGCCAGCAGTTTATCCGGACTTTCGAACACTGAAGCTTTCTTT
>NA|TRBV9|NA|TRBJ1-1
CASSVAGDTEAFF
TGTGCCAGCAGCGTAGCAGGGGACACTGAAGCTTTCTTT
>NA|TRBV7-9|NA|TRBJ2-1
CASSPNAGLAYFSYNEQFF
TGTGCCAGCAGCCCAAATGCGGGGTTGGCCTACTTCTCCTACAATGAGCAGTTCTTC
>NA|TRBV19|NA|TRBJ2-7
CASSIDSSYEQYF
TGTGCCAGTAGTATAGACAGCTCCTACGAGCAGTACTTC
>NA|TRBV9|NA|TRBJ1-1
CASSVKAWNTEAFF
TGTGCCAGCAGCGTAAAAGCATGGAACACTGAAGCTTTCTTT
>NA|TRBV5-1|TRBD1|TRBJ2-2
CASSFGTGVSTGELFF
TGCGCCAGCAGCTTCGGGACAGGGGTGAGCACCGGGGAGCTGTTTTTT
>NA|TRBV6-5|TRBD2|TRBJ2-2
CASSTSGGYTGELFF
TGTGCCAGCAGTACTAGCGGGGGATACACCGGGGAGCTGTTTTTT
>NA|TRBV29-1|TRBD1|TRBJ1-2
CSVLGTGAGGYTF
TGCAGCGTCCTCGGGACAGGGGCGGGTGGCTACACCTTC
>NA|TRBV6-1|TRBD2|TRBJ2-5
CASVGGQETQYF
TGTGCCAGCGTCGGGGGGCAAGAGACCCAGTACTTC
>NA|TRBV11-2|NA|TRBJ1-2
CASSLAGDYYGYTF
TGTGCCAGCAGCTTAGCAGGGGATTACTATGGCTACACCTTC
>NA|TRBV30|NA|TRBJ1-3
CAWSVHRFSGNTIYF
TGTGCCTGGAGTGTACACAGGTTCTCTGGAAACACCATATATTTT
>NA|TRBV7-3|TRBD1|TRBJ1-1
CASSWGQGHTEAFF
TGTGCCAGCAGCTGGGGACAGGGGCACACTGAAGCTTTCTTT